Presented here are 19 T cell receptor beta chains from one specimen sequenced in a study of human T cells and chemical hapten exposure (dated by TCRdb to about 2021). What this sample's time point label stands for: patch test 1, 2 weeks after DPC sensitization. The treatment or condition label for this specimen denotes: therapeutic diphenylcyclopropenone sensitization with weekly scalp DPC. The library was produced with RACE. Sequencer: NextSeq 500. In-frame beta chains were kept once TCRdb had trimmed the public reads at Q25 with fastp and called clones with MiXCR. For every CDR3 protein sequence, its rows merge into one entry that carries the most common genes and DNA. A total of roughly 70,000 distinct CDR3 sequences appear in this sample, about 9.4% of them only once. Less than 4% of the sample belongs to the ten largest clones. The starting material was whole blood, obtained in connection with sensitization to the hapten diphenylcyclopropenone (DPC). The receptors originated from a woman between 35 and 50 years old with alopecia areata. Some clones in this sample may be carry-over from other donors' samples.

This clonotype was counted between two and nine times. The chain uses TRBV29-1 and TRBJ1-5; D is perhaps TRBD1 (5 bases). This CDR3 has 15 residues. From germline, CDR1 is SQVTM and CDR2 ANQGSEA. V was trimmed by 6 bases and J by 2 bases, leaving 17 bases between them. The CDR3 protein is CSVSRDGGGNQPQHF. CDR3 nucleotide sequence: TGCAGCGTAAGCCGGGACGGAGGGGGCAATCAGCCCCAGCATTTT.

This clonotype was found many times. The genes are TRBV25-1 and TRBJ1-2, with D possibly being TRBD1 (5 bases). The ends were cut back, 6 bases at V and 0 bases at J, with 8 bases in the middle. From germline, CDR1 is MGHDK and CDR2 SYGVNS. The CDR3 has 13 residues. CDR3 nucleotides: TGTGCCAGCAGCGGACACTCTAACTATGGCTACACCTTC. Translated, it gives CASSGHSNYGYTF.

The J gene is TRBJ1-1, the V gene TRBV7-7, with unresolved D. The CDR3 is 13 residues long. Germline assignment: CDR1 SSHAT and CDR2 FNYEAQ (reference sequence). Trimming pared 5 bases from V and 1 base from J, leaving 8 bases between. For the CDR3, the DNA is TGTGCCAGCAGCCCAGCCGGGAACACTGAAGCTTTCTTT. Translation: CASSPAGNTEAFF.

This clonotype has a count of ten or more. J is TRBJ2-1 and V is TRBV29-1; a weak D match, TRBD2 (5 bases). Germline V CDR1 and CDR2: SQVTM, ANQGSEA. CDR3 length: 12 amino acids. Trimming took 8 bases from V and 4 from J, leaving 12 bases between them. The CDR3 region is CSISVLYNEQFF. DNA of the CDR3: TGCAGCATTAGCGTCCTTTACAATGAGCAGTTCTTC.

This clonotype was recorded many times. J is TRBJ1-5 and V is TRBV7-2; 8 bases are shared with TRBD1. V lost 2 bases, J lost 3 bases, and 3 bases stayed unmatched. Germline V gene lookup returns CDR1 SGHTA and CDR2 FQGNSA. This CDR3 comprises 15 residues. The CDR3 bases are TGTGCCAGCAGCTTACTCAGGGGGCTCAATCAGCCCCAGCATTTT. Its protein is CASSLLRGLNQPQHF.

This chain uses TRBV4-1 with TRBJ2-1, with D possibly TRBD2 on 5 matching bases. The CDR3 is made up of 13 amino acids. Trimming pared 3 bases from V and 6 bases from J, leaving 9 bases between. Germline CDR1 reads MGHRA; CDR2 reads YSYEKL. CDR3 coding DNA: TGCGCCAGCAGCCAGGACTCTACCAATGAGCAGTTCTTC. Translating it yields CASSQDSTNEQFF.

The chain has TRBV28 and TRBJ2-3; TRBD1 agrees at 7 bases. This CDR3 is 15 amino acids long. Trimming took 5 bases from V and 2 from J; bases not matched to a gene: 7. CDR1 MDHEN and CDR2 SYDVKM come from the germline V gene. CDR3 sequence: CASSQRQGFTDTQYF. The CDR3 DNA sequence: TGTGCCAGCAGTCAAAGACAGGGATTCACAGATACGCAGTATTTT.

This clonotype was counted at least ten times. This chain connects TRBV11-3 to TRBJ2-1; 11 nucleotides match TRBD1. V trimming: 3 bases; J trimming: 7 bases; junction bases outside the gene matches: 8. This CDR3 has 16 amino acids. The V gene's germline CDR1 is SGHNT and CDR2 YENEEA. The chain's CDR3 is CASSFSGQGARNEQFF. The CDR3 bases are TGTGCCAGCAGCTTTTCAGGACAGGGGGCGCGGAATGAGCAGTTCTTC.

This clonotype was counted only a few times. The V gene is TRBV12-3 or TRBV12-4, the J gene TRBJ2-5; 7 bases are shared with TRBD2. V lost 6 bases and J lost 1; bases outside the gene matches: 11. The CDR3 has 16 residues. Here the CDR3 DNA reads TGTGCCAGCAGCTGGCTGGCTGGGGGGGGCCAAGAGACCCAGTACTTC. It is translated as CASSWLAGGGQETQYF.

The CDR3 bases are TGCGCCAGCAGCCAAGGCCTTACCGGGACTAGCGGGGGCAAGCAGTATTTT. This sequence encodes CASSQGLTGTSGGKQYF. The chain carries TRBV4-1 and TRBJ2-3; 14 nucleotides agree with TRBD2. V trimming: 1 base; J trimming: 11 bases; junction bases outside the gene matches: 11. The germline CDR1 and CDR2 sequences are MGHRA and YSYEKL. The CDR3 extends over 17 amino acids.

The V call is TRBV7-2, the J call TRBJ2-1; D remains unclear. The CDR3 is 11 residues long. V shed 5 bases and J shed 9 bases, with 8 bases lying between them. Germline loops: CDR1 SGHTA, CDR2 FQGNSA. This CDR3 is CASSLAPEQFF. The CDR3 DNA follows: TGTGCCAGCAGCCTCGCCCCTGAGCAGTTCTTC.

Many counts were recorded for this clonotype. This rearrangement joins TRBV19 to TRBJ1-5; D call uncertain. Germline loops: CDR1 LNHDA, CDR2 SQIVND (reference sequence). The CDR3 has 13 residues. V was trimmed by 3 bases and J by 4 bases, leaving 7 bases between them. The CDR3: CASSMLGNQPQHF. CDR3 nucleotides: TGTGCCAGTAGTATGTTAGGGAATCAGCCCCAGCATTTT.

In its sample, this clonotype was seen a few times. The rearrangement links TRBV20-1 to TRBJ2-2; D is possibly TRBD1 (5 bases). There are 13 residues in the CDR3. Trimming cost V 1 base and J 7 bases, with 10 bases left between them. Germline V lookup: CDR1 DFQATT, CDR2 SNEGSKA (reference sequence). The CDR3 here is CSARGERGGELFF. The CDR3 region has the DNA TGCAGTGCTAGAGGAGAAAGGGGCGGGGAGCTGTTTTTT.

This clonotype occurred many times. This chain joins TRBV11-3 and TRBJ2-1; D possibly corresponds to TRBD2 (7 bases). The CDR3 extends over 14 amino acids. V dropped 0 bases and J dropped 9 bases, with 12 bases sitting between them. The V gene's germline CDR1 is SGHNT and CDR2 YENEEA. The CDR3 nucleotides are TGTGCCAGCAGCTTAGAGGGGGGGCTCGGTGAGCAGTTCTTC. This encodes CASSLEGGLGEQFF.

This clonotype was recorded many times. The CDR3 DNA sequence: TGTGCCAGTAGTAGGGACGGCTTCGTCGATGAGCAGTTCTTC. As protein: CASSRDGFVDEQFF. V and J are TRBV19 and TRBJ2-1; the D gene could be TRBD1 or TRBD2 (5 bases each). V was shortened by 4 bases and J by 8 bases, with 15 bases between the two germline ends. Germline assignment: CDR1 LNHDA and CDR2 SQIVND (reference sequence). The CDR3 totals 14 residues.

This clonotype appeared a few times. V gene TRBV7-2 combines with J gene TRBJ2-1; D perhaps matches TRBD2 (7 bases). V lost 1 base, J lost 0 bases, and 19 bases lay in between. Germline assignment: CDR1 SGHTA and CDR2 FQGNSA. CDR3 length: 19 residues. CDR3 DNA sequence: TGTGCCAGCAGCTTAGATAGGGCGGGGGCCCTGAGCTCCTACAATGAGCAGTTCTTC. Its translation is CASSLDRAGALSSYNEQFF.

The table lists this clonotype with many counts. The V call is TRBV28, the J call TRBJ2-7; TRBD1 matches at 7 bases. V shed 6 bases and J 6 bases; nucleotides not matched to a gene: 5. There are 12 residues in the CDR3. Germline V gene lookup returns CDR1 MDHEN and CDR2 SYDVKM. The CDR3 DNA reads TGTGCCAGCAGAACACAGGGGTTCGAGCAGTACTTC. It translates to CASRTQGFEQYF. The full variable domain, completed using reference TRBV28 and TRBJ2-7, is DVKVTQSSRYLVKRTGEKVFLECVQDMDHENMFWYRQDPGLGLRLIYFSYDVKMKEKGDIPEGYSVSREKKERFSLILESASTNQTSMYLCASRTQGFEQYFGPGTRLTVT.

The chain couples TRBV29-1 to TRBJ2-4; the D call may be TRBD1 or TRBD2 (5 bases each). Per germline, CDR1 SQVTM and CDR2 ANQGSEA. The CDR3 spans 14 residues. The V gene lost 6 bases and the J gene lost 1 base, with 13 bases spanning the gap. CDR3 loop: CSVGRDGAKNIQYF. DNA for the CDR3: TGCAGCGTCGGCAGGGACGGGGCCAAAAACATTCAGTACTTC.

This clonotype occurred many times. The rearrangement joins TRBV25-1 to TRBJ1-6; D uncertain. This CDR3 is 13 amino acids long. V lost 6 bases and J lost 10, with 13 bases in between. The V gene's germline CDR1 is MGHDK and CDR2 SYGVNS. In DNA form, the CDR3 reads TGTGCCAGCAGGTTGACGCAGGACTCACCCCTCCACTTT. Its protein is CASRLTQDSPLHF.